Sequencing of this TCR beta chain was carried out in a study of cytotoxic CD8 clonotypes in ibrutinib-treated CLL. Study-wide points: Collection times varied between progressing and sustained-remission patients. Elevated clonality accompanied ibrutinib response, with a return toward baseline values at progression. Exceeding age-matched healthy donors, baseline clonality also tracked the counts of circulating CD8+ T cells.

Libraries were prepared by immunoSEQ multiplex PCR; TCRdb keeps only in-frame clonotypes and omits some of them. Among around 300,000 clones listed, roughly 79% were seen once. In regard to this clone: The antigen is not known.

The material sequenced was PBMCs, taken before ibrutinib treatment. The TCR originated in a human donor with chronic lymphocytic leukemia.

The CDR3 here is CASSPHGSDEQYF. The CDR3 bases are TGTGCCAGCAGTCCACACGGTTCGGACGAGCAGTACTTC. The chain combines TRBV5-4 with TRBJ2-7; D not certain. Germline V CDR1 and CDR2: SGHNT, YYREEE (reference sequence). This CDR3 comprises 13 residues. The V end lost 5 bases, the J end lost 5 bases, and 14 bases lay between the germline ends.